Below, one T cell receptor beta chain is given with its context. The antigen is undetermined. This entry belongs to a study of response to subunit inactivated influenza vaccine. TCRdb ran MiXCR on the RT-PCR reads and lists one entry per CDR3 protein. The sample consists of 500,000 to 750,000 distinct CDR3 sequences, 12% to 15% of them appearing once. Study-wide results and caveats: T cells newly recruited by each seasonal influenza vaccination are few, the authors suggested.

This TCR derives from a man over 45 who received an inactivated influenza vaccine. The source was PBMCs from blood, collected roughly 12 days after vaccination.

This CDR3 is CASSAGDGAYEQYF. CDR3 sequence (DNA): TGTGCCAGCAGCGCGGGGGACGGTGCCTACGAGCAGTACTTC. V and J are TRBV9 and TRBJ2-7, with a possible D match to TRBD2 (6 bases). In germline, CDR1 is SGDLS, CDR2 YYNGEE. This CDR3 region has 14 residues. Trimming shortened V by 3 bases and J by 2 bases, and 12 bases separated the two germline ends.